This passage covers 21 T cell receptor beta chains from one sample sequenced in a study of blood T cell dynamics during melanoma immunotherapy. These receptors' antigens are unknown. Profiled with immunoSEQ multiplex PCR; TCRdb holds only in-frame clones, not every one. Of a few hundred clones detected, approximately 70% appear once; the ten largest clones hold roughly 19%. Time point described: pre-treatment baseline. Memory T cells counted as immune-effector cells when CD3+ CD4- CD8+ CD45RA- CD45RO-high CD27- CCR7-. Study results and limitations: Cell-free DNA CDR3 sequences most resembled the immune-effector CD8+ subset, which was also most clonal.

The sequences come from CD8+ T cells from blood, collected from a patient treated with checkpoint blockade. These receptors were taken from a human donor with melanoma.

This chain uses TRBV4-2 with TRBJ1-2; 8 bases are shared with TRBD1. Germline V lookup: CDR1 LGHNA, CDR2 YNFKEQ. The V segment lost 2 bases and the J segment 6 bases; nucleotides outside the gene matches: 5. This CDR3 has 14 amino acids. The CDR3 region is CASSQTGGRDGYTF. The DNA of the CDR3 is TGTGCCAGCAGCCAAACAGGGGGGCGGGATGGCTACACCTTC.

The chain joins TRBV6-4 to TRBJ2-3; TRBD2 is a possible D gene (5 bases). Germline CDR1 and CDR2: MRHNA and SNTAGT. V gave up 3 bases and J gave up 3 bases, with 10 bases separating them. CDR3 length: 14 residues. CDR3 DNA: TGTGCCAGCAGTGATGTAGGCGGGACAGATACGCAGTATTTT. It specifies CASSDVGGTDTQYF.

This clone has a single count. As DNA, the CDR3 is TGTGCCAGCAGCCAAGGACTAGCGGGAGGGCCAGGCACAGATACGCAGTATTTT. This codes for CASSQGLAGGPGTDTQYF. The J gene is TRBJ2-3, the V gene TRBV4-2; 14 bases are a match to TRBD2. The ends lost 1 base at V and 1 base at J; junction bases unmatched: 4. Germline V lookup: CDR1 LGHNA, CDR2 YNFKEQ. The CDR3 runs 18 residues.

This sequence joins TRBV7-4 and TRBJ1-2, with D possibly TRBD1 on 5 matching bases. Between the trimmed V and J ends, which lost 2 bases and 5 bases, there was a span of 9 bases. CDR3 length equals 13 residues. The germline V gene has CDR1 SGHVT and CDR2 SQSDAQ. In DNA, the CDR3 is TGTGCCAGCAGCTTAATTGGGGGGTATGGCTACACCTTC. As protein: CASSLIGGYGYTF.

The V gene is TRBV6-6, the J gene TRBJ2-7; the D gene is possibly TRBD2 (5 bases). CDR1 and CDR2 from the germline V gene are MNHNY and SVGAGI (reference sequence). V lost 5 bases and J 3 bases, leaving 17 bases between the germline ends. CDR3 length: 15 amino acids. In DNA form, the CDR3 reads TGTGCCAGCAGTATAGACGGTACTACTAGCTACGAGCAGTACTTC. Its translation: CASSIDGTTSYEQYF.

The V gene is TRBV7-2, the J gene TRBJ2-3; D is uncertain. Germline V gene lookup returns CDR1 SGHTA and CDR2 FQGNSA. The CDR3 is 15 amino acids. Trimming shortened V by 2 bases and J by 0 bases, and 9 bases separated the two germline ends. CDR3 sequence reads: CASSLRQLSTDTQYF. As DNA, the CDR3 is TGTGCCAGCAGCTTAAGGCAGCTTAGCACAGATACGCAGTATTTT.

This clone was recorded a few times. The rearrangement uses TRBV2 and TRBJ2-3; 8 bases line up with TRBD2. CDR3 length: 13 residues. The V and J ends lost 9 bases and 4 bases, in that order; junction bases with no gene match: 6. Germline CDR1 is SNHLY and CDR2 is FYNNEI. As DNA, the CDR3 is TGTGCCAGTAGCGGGATGGGTCCAGATACGCAGTATTTT. Protein product: CASSGMGPDTQYF.

V gene TRBV4-3 combines with J gene TRBJ1-4; D unclear. The germline V gene has CDR1 LGHNA and CDR2 YSLEER. The ends were cut back, 1 base at V and 8 bases at J, with 17 bases in the middle. This CDR3 has 16 amino acids. CDR3 loop: CASSQGGPGEPEKLFF. CDR3 DNA sequence: TGCGCCAGCAGCCAAGGTGGTCCAGGAGAGCCCGAAAAACTGTTTTTT.

CDR3 bases: TGTGCCAGCAGTGACTCGACAGGGTCAAGCGATGAGCAGTTCTTC. Protein product: CASSDSTGSSDEQFF. This chain connects TRBV6-1 to TRBJ2-1, with 7 nucleotides matching TRBD1. The CDR3 is 15 amino acids. V shed 3 bases and J 8 bases; nucleotides not matched to a gene: 10. Germline V lookup: CDR1 MNHNS, CDR2 SASEGT.

The CDR3, as DNA: TGTGCCAGCAGTGACTCGCCGGGGACTAGCCATGAGCAGTTCTTC. Amino acid sequence: CASSDSPGTSHEQFF. V and J are TRBV6-4 and TRBJ2-1; 9 bases line up with TRBD2. J gave up 8 bases and V 0 bases, and 5 bases lay outside the gene matches. Germline V gene data show CDR1 as MRHNA and CDR2 as SNTAGT. The CDR3 is 15 residues long.

This clone has only one observation. The V call is TRBV6-4, the J call TRBJ2-6; D gene ambiguous. Deletions cut 4 bases from V and 5 bases from J, with 21 bases between. Germline loops: CDR1 MRHNA, CDR2 SNTAGT. This CDR3 is built from 18 residues. The CDR3 loop is CASSALGSRQSRANVLTF. In DNA, the CDR3 is TGTGCCAGCAGTGCTTTAGGCTCACGACAAAGTCGGGCCAACGTCCTGACTTTC.

The rearrangement uses TRBV11-3 and TRBJ1-1; possible D gene TRBD1, 6 bases. V lost 8 bases and J 5 bases, leaving 21 bases between the germline ends. The CDR3 runs 15 residues. The V gene's germline CDR1 is SGHNT and CDR2 YENEEA. CDR3: CASAPRGGAGTEAFF. Here the CDR3 DNA reads TGTGCCAGCGCTCCGCGAGGGGGGGCGGGGACTGAAGCTTTCTTT.

This chain links TRBV6-4 with TRBJ2-3; TRBD2 might be the D (5 bases). Germline CDR1 and CDR2: MRHNA and SNTAGT. The CDR3 spans 15 residues. V shed 4 bases and J shed 2 bases, with 13 bases lying between them. CDR3 sequence: CASSAGNGDTDTQYF. The CDR3, as DNA: TGTGCCAGCAGTGCGGGGAACGGTGACACAGATACGCAGTATTTT.

The chain joins TRBV10-2 to TRBJ2-5; D unresolved. The tail of the sequence fits TRBJ2-7 better, so the J call may be wrong. CDR1 WSHSY and CDR2 SAAADI come from the germline V gene. This CDR3 region has 16 residues. For the CDR3, the DNA is TGCGCCAGCAGTGACCCGTTCGGGTTGCTCACCTACGAGCAGTACTTC. Translated: CASSDPFGLLTYEQYF.

This sequence joins TRBV19 and TRBJ2-7, with 7 bases that match TRBD1. The CDR3 extends over 13 amino acids. V dropped 10 bases and J dropped 0; count of bases not matched to a gene: 6. The germline V gene encodes CDR1 LNHDA and CDR2 SQIVND (reference sequence). The CDR3 sequence is CATTRTGSYEQYF. CDR3 coding DNA: TGTGCCACCACACGGACAGGCTCCTACGAGCAGTACTTC.

This clone showed up just a few times. This chain connects TRBV6-5 to TRBJ2-3; D perhaps matches TRBD2 (5 bases). Germline CDR1 MNHEY, CDR2 SVGAGI. The CDR3 is made up of 15 amino acids. V shed 3 bases and J shed 6 bases, with 16 bases lying between them. The CDR3 reads CASSYRSGTSDTQYF. As DNA, the CDR3 is TGTGCCAGCAGTTATCGGTCGGGAACGTCTGATACGCAGTATTTT.

This rearrangement joins TRBV6-4 to TRBJ2-2, with 8 bases identical to TRBD1. There are 14 residues in the CDR3. J gave up 4 bases and V 2 bases, and 0 bases lay outside the gene matches. CDR1 and CDR2 from the germline V gene are MRHNA and SNTAGT. This CDR3 is CASSDGQGTGELFF. The CDR3 coding sequence is TGTGCCAGCAGTGACGGACAGGGCACCGGGGAGCTGTTTTTT.

This chain uses TRBV12-1 with TRBJ2-1. TRBV12-1 is assigned pseudogene status. This CDR3 has 11 amino acids. Here the CDR3 reads CASSFYNEQFF. The CDR3 DNA sequence: TGTGCCAGCAGCTTTTACAATGAGCAGTTCTTC.

This sequence joins TRBV6-6 and TRBJ2-1; the match to TRBD1 covers 8 bases. The CDR3 length is 15 residues. V lost 2 bases to trimming and J lost 8 bases; unmatched junction nucleotides: 8. CDR1 and CDR2 from the germline V gene are MNHNY and SVGAGI (reference sequence). CDR3 in DNA: TGTGCCAGCAGTTACCCCCCCGACAGGGGTGATGAGCAGTTCTTC. Translation: CASSYPPDRGDEQFF.

This sequence joins TRBV6-4 and TRBJ2-3, with D possibly matching TRBD2 (6 bases). V lost 0 bases to trimming and J lost 0 bases, with 7 bases between them. The germline V gene has CDR1 MRHNA and CDR2 SNTAGT. This CDR3 is 15 amino acids long. The CDR3 spells CASSDSAGSTDTQYF. CDR3 DNA sequence: TGTGCCAGCAGTGACTCGGCGGGAAGCACAGATACGCAGTATTTT.

The chain's CDR3 is CASSLRIAATYNEQFF. DNA of the CDR3: TGTGCCAGCAGTTTAAGAATAGCGGCAACCTACAATGAGCAGTTCTTC. The chain carries TRBV28 and TRBJ2-1, with D perhaps matching TRBD2 (6 bases). CDR3 length equals 16 residues. In germline, CDR1 is MDHEN, CDR2 SYDVKM. Trimming removed 2 bases at V and 2 bases at J, with 13 bases between. Full variable domain (rest looked up from reference TRBV28 and TRBJ2-1): DVKVTQSSRYLVKRTGEKVFLECVQDMDHENMFWYRQDPGLGLRLIYFSYDVKMKEKGDIPEGYSVSREKKERFSLILESASTNQTSMYLCASSLRIAATYNEQFFGPGTRLTVL.